The rows below give T cell receptor beta chains drawn from one sample of a study of blood T cell repertoires in COVID-19. The repertoire was sequenced with immunoSEQ multiplex PCR; TCRdb's copy has only in-frame clones and lacks some. The sample holds 80,000 to 95,000 clones, more than 80% seen once. The sample taken for sequencing was peripheral blood. Receptor source: a man aged 50 to 60 with active or convalescent COVID-19. CDR3s include the opening cysteine and the closing phenylalanine or tryptophan.

CDR3 | length | J | V
CASSVETGQSNEKLFF | 16 | TRBJ1-4 | TRBV5-1
CASSPRTGVTDTQYF | 15 | TRBJ2-3 | TRBV18
CASSFRGSGANVLTF | 15 | TRBJ2-6 | TRBV7-2
CASSVPTSGGADTGELFF | 18 | TRBJ2-2 | TRBV9
CASSKNRGYNEQFF | 14 | TRBJ2-1 | TRBV7-8
CASSPIGVEGATFF | 14 | TRBJ2-1 | TRBV18
CASSIVAGVQNEQYF | 15 | TRBJ2-7 | TRBV19
CASSPRQGTTGELFF | 15 | TRBJ2-2 | TRBV9
CASSYRQGVQGIEKLFF | 17 | TRBJ1-4 | TRBV5-8
CASSLDREETQYF | 13 | TRBJ2-5 | TRBV11-3
CASSLDLAAGELFF | 14 | TRBJ2-2 | TRBV7-2
CAWSPTRGAGEKLFF | 15 | TRBJ1-4 | TRBV30
CASSFSAGATDTQYF | 15 | TRBJ2-3 | TRBV11-2
CASTPRQNNQPQHF | 14 | TRBJ1-5 | TRBV19
CASSLGLVGTGELFF | 15 | TRBJ2-2 | TRBV11-3
CASSLADRRGTEAFF | 15 | TRBJ1-1 | TRBV7-8
CASSPGNGREAYYEQYF | 17 | TRBJ2-7 | TRBV4-1
CASSQVSGVNTEAFF | 15 | TRBJ1-1 | TRBV4-1
CASSIRQEHGYTF | 13 | TRBJ1-2 | TRBV5-5
CSATSGTLHF | 10 | TRBJ1-6 | TRBV20-1
CSATRGAEAFF | 11 | TRBJ1-1 | TRBV20-1
CASMGRQVEETQYF | 14 | TRBJ2-5 | TRBV2
CAISDRGGLSDTQYF | 15 | TRBJ2-3 | TRBV10-3
CASSLNPGLAGSEQFF | 16 | TRBJ2-1 | TRBV28
CASSLRGTGWGEKLFF | 16 | TRBJ1-4 | TRBV11-2
CSARQGASYEQYF | 13 | TRBJ2-7 | TRBV29-1
CASSRNSGSGHNTGELFF | 18 | TRBJ2-2 | TRBV18
CASSESLDSLSYEQYF | 16 | TRBJ2-7 | TRBV25-1
CAWSGLAQTDISGRASHFNEQFF | 23 | TRBJ2-1 | TRBV30
CASSDTGGISTDTQYF | 16 | TRBJ2-3 | TRBV10-2
CASSSFSPGVETQYF | 15 | TRBJ2-5 | TRBV11-2
CASSLASGGYNEQFF | 15 | TRBJ2-1 | TRBV11-2
CASSKRQVGYNEQFF | 15 | TRBJ2-1 | TRBV11-3
CASSMLLAIRDQPQHF | 16 | TRBJ1-5 | TRBV19
CASRGLGGANTEAFF | 15 | TRBJ1-1 | TRBV25-1
CASSLATTGSTDTQYF | 16 | TRBJ2-3 | TRBV5-4
CAWSLINNYGYTF | 13 | TRBJ1-2 | TRBV30
CASSPRQLSYNEQFF | 15 | TRBJ2-1 | TRBV18
CASSVQGRNTEAFF | 14 | TRBJ1-1 | TRBV2